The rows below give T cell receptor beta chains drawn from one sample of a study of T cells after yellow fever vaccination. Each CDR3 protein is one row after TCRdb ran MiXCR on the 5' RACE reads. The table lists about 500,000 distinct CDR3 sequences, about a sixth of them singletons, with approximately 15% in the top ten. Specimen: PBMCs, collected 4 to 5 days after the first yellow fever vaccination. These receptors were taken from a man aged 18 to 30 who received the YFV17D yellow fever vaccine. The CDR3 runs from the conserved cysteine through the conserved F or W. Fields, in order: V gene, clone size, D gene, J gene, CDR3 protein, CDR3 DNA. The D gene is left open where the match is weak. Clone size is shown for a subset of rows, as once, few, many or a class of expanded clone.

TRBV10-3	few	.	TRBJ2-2	CAISVPDTGELFF	TGTGCCATCAGTGTGCCGGATACCGGGGAGCTGTTTTTT
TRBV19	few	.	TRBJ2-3	CASKWDATDTQYF	TGTGCCAGTAAATGGGACGCGACAGATACGCAGTATTTT
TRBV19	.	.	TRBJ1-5	CASSIGDADPQHF	TGTGCCAGTAGTATAGGGGACGCGGATCCCCAGCATTTT
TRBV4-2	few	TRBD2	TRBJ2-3	CASSQEGGGTSLADTQYF	TGTGCCAGCAGCCAAGAAGGGGGTGGGACTAGCTTAGCAGATACGCAGTATTTT
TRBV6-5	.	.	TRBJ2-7	CASSYQKTVSYEQYF	TGTGCCAGCAGTTACCAAAAGACGGTCTCCTACGAGCAGTACTTC
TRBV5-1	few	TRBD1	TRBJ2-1	CASSSGQGIYEQFF	TGCGCCAGCAGCTCGGGACAGGGTATCTATGAGCAGTTCTTC
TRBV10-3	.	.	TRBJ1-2	CAIRPSRAGYGYTF	TGTGCCATCAGGCCCTCCCGGGCGGGGTATGGCTACACCTTC
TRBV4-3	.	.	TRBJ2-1	CASSQDRNGYNEQFF	TGCGCCAGCAGCCAAGATCGGAACGGATACAATGAGCAGTTCTTC
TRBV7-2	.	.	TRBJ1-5	CASSLVGTAINQPQHF	TGTGCCAGCAGCTTAGTGGGGACTGCCATAAATCAGCCCCAGCATTTT
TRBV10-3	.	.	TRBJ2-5	CAISGPPGQTQYF	TGTGCCATCAGTGGCCCCCCGGGGCAGACCCAGTACTTC
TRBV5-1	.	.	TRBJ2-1	CASSLASEALPHHEQFF	TGCGCCAGCAGCTTGGCGTCCGAAGCCTTACCCCATCACGAGCAGTTCTTC
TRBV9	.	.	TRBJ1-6	CASSVDSGLTNSPLHF	TGTGCCAGCAGCGTAGACAGTGGTCTGACTAATTCACCCCTCCACTTT
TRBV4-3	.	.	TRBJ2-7	CASSQSRTEGTYEQYF	TGCGCCAGCAGCCAAAGTAGGACTGAAGGAACCTACGAGCAGTACTTC
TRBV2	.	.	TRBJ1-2	CASRVKNRGYGYTF	TGTGCCAGCAGGGTAAAAAATCGGGGCTATGGCTACACCTTC
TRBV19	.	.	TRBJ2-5	CASSMGTQETQYF	TGTGCCAGTAGTATGGGTACTCAAGAGACCCAGTACTTC
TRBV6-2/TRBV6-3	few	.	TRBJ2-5	CASSIRASPETQYF	TGTGCCAGCAGTATAAGGGCGTCCCCAGAGACCCAGTACTTC
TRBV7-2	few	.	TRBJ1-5	CASSPSVGAGNQPQHF	TGTGCCAGCAGCCCTAGCGTGGGCGCGGGCAATCAGCCCCAGCATTTT
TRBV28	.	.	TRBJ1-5	CASQIGGGAGNQPQHF	TGTGCCAGCCAAATCGGGGGTGGGGCGGGCAATCAGCCCCAGCATTTT
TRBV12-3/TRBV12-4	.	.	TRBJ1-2	CATSLGGAVDGYTF	TGTGCCACTTCCCTAGGCGGGGCGGTCGATGGCTACACCTTC
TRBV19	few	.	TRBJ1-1	CASGGGPPEAFF	TGTGCCAGTGGTGGAGGGCCCCCTGAAGCTTTCTTT
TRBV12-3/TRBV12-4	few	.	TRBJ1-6	CATHEGTNNSPLHF	TGTGCCACGCACGAAGGGACTAATAATTCACCCCTCCACTTT
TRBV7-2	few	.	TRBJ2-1	CASSSGGTVNNEQFF	TGTGCCAGCAGCTCCGGCGGAACAGTTAACAATGAGCAGTTCTTC
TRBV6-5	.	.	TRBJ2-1	CASSYSTWTDNNEQFF	TGTGCCAGCAGTTACTCGACTTGGACAGACAACAATGAGCAGTTCTTC
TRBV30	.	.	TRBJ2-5	CAWSLGPGETQYF	TGTGCCTGGAGTCTAGGGCCGGGGGAGACCCAGTACTTC
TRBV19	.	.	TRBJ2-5	CASSMRAYQETQYF	TGTGCCAGTAGTATGCGGGCCTATCAAGAGACCCAGTACTTC
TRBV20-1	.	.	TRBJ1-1	CSARVGFVMNTEAFF	TGCAGTGCTAGAGTTGGGTTTGTCATGAACACTGAAGCTTTCTTT
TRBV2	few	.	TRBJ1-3	CASATGLSGNTIYF	TGTGCCAGCGCAACAGGTCTCTCTGGAAACACCATATATTTT
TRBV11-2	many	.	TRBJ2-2	CASSALRTTGELFF	TGTGCCAGCAGCGCCCTGCGGACCACCGGGGAGCTGTTTTTT
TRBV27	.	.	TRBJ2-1	CASSSGAGSHLNNEQFF	TGTGCCAGCAGTTCTGGGGCGGGGAGTCATCTTAACAATGAGCAGTTCTTC
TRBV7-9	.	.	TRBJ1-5	CASSFTLNQPQHF	TGTGCCAGCAGCTTCACCCTGAATCAGCCCCAGCATTTT
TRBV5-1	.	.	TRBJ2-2	CASSLETRTGELFF	TGCGCCAGCAGCTTGGAGACACGGACCGGGGAGCTGTTTTTT
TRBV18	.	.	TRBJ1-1	CASSSPNSLNTEAFF	TGTGCCAGCTCATCACCGAACAGCTTGAACACTGAAGCTTTCTTT
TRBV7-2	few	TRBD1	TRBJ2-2	CASSLPTGAGTGELFF	TGTGCCAGCAGCTTACCGACAGGGGCGGGGACCGGGGAGCTGTTTTTT
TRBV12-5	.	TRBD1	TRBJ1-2	CASGYSDREPNYGYTF	TGTGCTAGTGGTTACAGCGACAGGGAACCTAACTATGGCTACACCTTC
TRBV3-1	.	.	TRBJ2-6	CASSPDRGWANVLTF	TGTGCCAGCAGCCCAGACCGAGGTTGGGCCAACGTCCTGACTTTC
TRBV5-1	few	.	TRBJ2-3	CASSLVAERDTQYF	TGCGCCAGCAGCTTGGTTGCGGAAAGGGATACGCAGTATTTT
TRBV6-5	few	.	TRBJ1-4	CASSSLATNEKLFF	TGTGCCAGCAGTTCACTTGCAACTAATGAAAAACTGTTTTTT
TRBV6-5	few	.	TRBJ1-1	CASSFDFMNTEAFF	TGTGCCAGCAGTTTTGACTTTATGAACACTGAAGCTTTCTTT
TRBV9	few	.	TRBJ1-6	CASSVGGYYGNSPLHF	TGTGCCAGCAGCGTAGGGGGGTACTACGGAAATTCACCCCTCCACTTT
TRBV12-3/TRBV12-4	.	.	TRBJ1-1	CASSFAMNTEAFF	TGTGCCAGCAGTTTTGCCATGAACACTGAAGCTTTCTTT
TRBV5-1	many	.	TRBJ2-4	CASSPDHKNIQYF	TGCGCCAGCAGCCCGGACCACAAAAACATTCAGTACTTC
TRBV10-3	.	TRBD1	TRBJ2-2	CAIRRTGDSGELFF	TGTGCCATCAGAAGGACAGGGGATTCCGGGGAGCTGTTTTTT
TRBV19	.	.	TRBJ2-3	CASSISPQTGATRYTQYF	TGTGCCAGTAGTATTTCACCCCAGACAGGAGCCACACGTTATACGCAGTATTTT
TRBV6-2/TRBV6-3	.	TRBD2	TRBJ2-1	CASSLNLPSGLLYNEQFF	TGTGCCAGCAGCCTAAACCTCCCTAGCGGACTTCTCTACAATGAGCAGTTCTTC
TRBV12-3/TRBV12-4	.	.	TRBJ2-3	CASSLNNPTDTQYF	TGTGCCAGCAGTTTGAACAACCCCACAGATACGCAGTATTTT
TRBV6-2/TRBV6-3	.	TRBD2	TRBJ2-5	CASSYPRTSGGQETQYF	TGTGCCAGCAGTTACCCCCGGACTAGCGGGGGACAAGAGACCCAGTACTTC